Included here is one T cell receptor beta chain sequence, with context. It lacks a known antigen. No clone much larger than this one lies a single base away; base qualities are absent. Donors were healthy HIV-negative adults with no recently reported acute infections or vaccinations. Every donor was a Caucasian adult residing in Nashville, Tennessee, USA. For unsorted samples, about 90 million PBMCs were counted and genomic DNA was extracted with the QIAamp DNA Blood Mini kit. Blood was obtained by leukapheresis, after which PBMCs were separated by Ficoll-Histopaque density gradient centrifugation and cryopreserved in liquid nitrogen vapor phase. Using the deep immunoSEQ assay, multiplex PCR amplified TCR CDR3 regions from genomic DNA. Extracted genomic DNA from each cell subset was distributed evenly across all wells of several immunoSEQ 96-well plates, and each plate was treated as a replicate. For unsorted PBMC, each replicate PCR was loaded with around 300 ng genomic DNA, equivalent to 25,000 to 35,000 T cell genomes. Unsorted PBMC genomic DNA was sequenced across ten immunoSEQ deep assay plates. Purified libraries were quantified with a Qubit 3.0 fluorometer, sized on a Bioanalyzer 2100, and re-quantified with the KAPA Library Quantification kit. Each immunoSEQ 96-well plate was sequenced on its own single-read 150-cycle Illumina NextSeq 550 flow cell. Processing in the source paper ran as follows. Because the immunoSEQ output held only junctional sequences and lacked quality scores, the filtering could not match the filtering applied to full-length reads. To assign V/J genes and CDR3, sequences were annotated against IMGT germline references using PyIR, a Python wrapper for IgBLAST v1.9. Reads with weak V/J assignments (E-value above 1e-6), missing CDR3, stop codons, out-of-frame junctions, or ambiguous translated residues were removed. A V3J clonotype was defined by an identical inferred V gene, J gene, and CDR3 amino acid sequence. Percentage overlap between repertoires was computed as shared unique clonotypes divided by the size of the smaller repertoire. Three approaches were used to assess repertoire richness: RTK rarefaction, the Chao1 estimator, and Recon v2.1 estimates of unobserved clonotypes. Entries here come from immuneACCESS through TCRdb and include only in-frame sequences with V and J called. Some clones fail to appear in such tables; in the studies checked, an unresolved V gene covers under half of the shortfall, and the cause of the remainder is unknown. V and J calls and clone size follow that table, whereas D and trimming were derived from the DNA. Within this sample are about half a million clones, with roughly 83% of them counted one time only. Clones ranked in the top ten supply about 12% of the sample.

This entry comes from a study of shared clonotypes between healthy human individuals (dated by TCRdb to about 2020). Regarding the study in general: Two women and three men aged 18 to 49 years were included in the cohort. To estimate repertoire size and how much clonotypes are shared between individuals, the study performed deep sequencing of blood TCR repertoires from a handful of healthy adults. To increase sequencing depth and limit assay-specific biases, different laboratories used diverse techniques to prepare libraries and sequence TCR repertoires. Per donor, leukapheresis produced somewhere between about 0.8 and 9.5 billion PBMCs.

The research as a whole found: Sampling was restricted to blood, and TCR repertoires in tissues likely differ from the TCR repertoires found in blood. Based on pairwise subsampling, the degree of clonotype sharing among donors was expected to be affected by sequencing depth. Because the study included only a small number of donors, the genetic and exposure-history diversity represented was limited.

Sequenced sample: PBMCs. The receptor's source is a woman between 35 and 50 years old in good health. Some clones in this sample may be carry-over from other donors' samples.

The DNA sequence is as follows: TGCAGTGCTAGGTGGGGAGAGACCCAGTACTTC. This sequence encodes CSARWGETQYF. Rearrangement joined TRBV20-1 to TRBJ2-5; the D gene assignment is ambiguous. The CDR3 measures 11 amino acids from cysteine to phenylalanine. Solely the CDR3 DNA is kept, with 33 bases framed from the first base. CDR1 DFQATT and CDR2 SNEGSKA are derived from the germline V gene (reference sequence). A distance of 6 bases separates the germline ends of V and J, which lose 3 bases and 4 bases respectively.